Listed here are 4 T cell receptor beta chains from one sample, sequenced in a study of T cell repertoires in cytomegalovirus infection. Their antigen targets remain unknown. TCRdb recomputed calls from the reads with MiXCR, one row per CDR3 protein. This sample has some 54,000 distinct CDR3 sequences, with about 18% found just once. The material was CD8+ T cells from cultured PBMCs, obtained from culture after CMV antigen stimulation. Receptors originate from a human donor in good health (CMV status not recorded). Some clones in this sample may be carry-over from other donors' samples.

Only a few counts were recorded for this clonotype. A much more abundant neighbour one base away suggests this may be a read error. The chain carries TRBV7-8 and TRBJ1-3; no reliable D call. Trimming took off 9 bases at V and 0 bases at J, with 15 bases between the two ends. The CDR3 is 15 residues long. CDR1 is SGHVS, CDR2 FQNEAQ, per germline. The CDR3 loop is CARSAEATSGNTIYF. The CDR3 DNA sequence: TGTGCCAGAAGCGCGGAGGCTACCTCTGGAAACACCATATATTTT.

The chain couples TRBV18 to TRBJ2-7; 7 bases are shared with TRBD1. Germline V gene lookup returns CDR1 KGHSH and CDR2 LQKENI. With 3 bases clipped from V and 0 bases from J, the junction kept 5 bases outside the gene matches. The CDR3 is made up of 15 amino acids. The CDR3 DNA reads TGTGCCAGCTCACCGTTGGACAGGCCCTCCTACGAGCAGTACTTC. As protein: CASSPLDRPSYEQYF.

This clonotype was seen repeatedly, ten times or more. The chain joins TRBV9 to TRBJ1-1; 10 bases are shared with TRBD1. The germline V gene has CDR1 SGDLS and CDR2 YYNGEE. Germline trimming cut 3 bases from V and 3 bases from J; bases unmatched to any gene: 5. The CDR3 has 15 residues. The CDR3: CASSATGGEYTEAFF. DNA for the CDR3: TGTGCCAGCAGCGCGACAGGGGGCGAGTACACTGAAGCTTTCTTT. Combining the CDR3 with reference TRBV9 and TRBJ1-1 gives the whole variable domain DSGVTQTPKHLITATGQRVTLRCSPRSGDLSVYWYQQSLDQGLQFLIQYYNGEERAKGNILERFSAQQFPDLHSELNLSSLELGDSALYFCASSATGGEYTEAFFGQGTRLTVV.

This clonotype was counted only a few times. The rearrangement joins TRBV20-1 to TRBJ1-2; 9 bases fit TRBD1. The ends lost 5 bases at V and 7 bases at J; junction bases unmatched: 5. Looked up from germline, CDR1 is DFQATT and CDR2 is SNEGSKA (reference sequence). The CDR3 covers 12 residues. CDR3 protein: CSAPDRGRGYTF. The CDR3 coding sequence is TGCAGTGCTCCGGACAGGGGACGTGGCTACACCTTC.